This TCR beta chain originates from a study of T cell repertoires in cytomegalovirus infection. About the research overall: Evidence of both CMV infection and a matching HLA type came from public TCR beta signatures. Study findings and constraints: There were carriers of CMV plus the relevant HLA, and cumulative public TCR beta family frequency identified them. Clonotype analysis showed dominance of the ex vivo response by HLA-C-restricted CMV-specific TCR beta clonotypes.

Using its own MiXCR run on the reads, TCRdb lists one record per CDR3 protein. The sample has around 550,000 distinct CDR3 sequences, approximately 26% seen once. With respect to this clonotype: Antigen: not known.

The CDR3 covers 16 residues. Germline CDR1 reads MNHEY; CDR2 reads SMNVEV (reference sequence). With V trimmed by 6 bases and J by 5 bases, 12 bases remained unmatched. V gene TRBV27 combines with J gene TRBJ2-7; 11 bases are a match to TRBD2. Sequences were obtained from PBMCs. The receptor was isolated from a human donor in good health (CMV status not recorded). Some clones in this sample may be carry-over from other donors' samples. The DNA of the CDR3 is TGTGCCAGCAGGCTAGCGGGAGGAAGGGTCACGGACGAGCAGTACTTC. It yields the protein CASRLAGGRVTDEQYF.